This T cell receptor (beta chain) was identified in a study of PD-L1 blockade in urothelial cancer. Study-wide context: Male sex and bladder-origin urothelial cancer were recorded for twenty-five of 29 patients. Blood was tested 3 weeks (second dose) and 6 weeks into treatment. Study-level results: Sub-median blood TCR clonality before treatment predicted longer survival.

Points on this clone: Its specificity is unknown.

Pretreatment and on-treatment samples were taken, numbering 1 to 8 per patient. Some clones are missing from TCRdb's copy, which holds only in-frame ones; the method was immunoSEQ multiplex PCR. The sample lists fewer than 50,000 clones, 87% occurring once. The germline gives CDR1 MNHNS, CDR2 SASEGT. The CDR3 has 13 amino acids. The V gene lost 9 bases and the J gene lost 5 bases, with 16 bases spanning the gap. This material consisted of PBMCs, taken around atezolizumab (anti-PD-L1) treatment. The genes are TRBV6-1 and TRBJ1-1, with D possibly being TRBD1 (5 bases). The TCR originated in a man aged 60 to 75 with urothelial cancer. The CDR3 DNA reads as TGTGCCAGTAGACGACAGATGGAGACTGAAGCTTTCTTT. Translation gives CASRRQMETEAFF.